The T cell receptor beta chain described here comes from a study of shared clonotypes between healthy human individuals. Study context: Per donor, CD8 memory used one plate, CD8 naive used two, CD4 memory used three and CD4 naive used three.

Study outcomes and limitations: There were few donors, and this limited the genetic and exposure-history diversity represented. Naive subsets generally exceeded memory subsets in estimated richness.

A deep-level run was used for the assay. The table came from immunoSEQ multiplex PCR; TCRdb's copy has only in-frame clones and leaves some out. The table records 2 million to 2.5 million clones, about 90% of them present only once. This clone came up a few times. Its antigen is still unknown. The V end was cut by 5 bases, the J end by 6 bases, with 16 bases between. CDR3 size: 14 residues. Germline V gene sequence: CDR1 MNHEY, CDR2 SMNVEV (reference sequence). The specimen was naive CD4+ T cells from PBMCs. Subset noted: CD45RA+ positively selected. The TCR comes from a man aged 18 to 29 in good health. Some clones in this sample may be carry-over from other donors' samples. V is TRBV27 and J is TRBJ1-2, with D possibly matching TRBD1 (5 bases). The CDR3 here is CASSRRGRVDGYTF. The CDR3 DNA follows: TGTGCCAGCAGTCGCCGGGGCCGAGTGGATGGCTACACCTTC.